These T cell receptor beta chains were read from a single sample in a study of vaccination effects on CD4 cells after COVID-19. Clones were read by immunoSEQ multiplex PCR, and TCRdb kept only the in-frame ones, dropping some. In the table there are about 73,000 clones, 60% to 85% of which are singletons. These receptors' antigens are unknown. This material consisted of CD4+ T cells from PBMCs cultured with SARS-CoV-2 spike peptides, taken before COVID-19 vaccination. The receptors were sampled from a human donor who received a COVID-19 vaccine. The CDR3 runs from the conserved cysteine through the conserved F or W. A D gene is named only where the DNA matches it firmly. Size is stated for part of the rows, as once, few or many counts, or as a class when the clone is expanded.

abundance: NA
d_gene: NA
j_gene: TRBJ1-5
v_gene: TRBV5-6
CDR3nt: TGTGCCAGCGCCCAGGGAAGCCAGCCCCAGCATTTT
CDR3aa: CASAQGSQPQHF

abundance: NA
d_gene: NA
j_gene: TRBJ1-3
v_gene: TRBV28
CDR3nt: TGTGCCAGCAGTTCCCCCCGGGGGGGGGTTCGAAACACCATATATTTT
CDR3aa: CASSSPRGGVRNTIYF

abundance: NA
d_gene: NA
j_gene: TRBJ1-1
v_gene: TRBV6-1
CDR3nt: TGTGCCAGCAGTGCCCTACGAGGGGGGTTCGGCACTGAAGCTTTCTTT
CDR3aa: CASSALRGGFGTEAFF

abundance: NA
d_gene: NA
j_gene: TRBJ2-1
v_gene: TRBV30
CDR3nt: TGTGCCTGGAGTACCGAAATCAACAATGAGCAGTTCTTC
CDR3aa: CAWSTEINNEQFF

abundance: once
d_gene: TRBD1
j_gene: TRBJ2-4
v_gene: TRBV10-2
CDR3nt: TGCGCCAGCACCACGACAGGGGTGGAAGGAAACATTCAGTACTTC
CDR3aa: CASTTTGVEGNIQYF

abundance: NA
d_gene: TRBD2
j_gene: TRBJ2-3
v_gene: TRBV18
CDR3nt: TGTGCCAGCTCCCGACGACAGGGCGGTAGCGGGGGGGCCCCGGATACGCAGTATTTT
CDR3aa: CASSRRQGGSGGAPDTQYF

abundance: NA
d_gene: TRBD2
j_gene: TRBJ2-1
v_gene: TRBV2
CDR3nt: TGTGCCAGCAGTGAACGGGGTCCTAGCGGGGGTTACAATGAGCAGTTCTTC
CDR3aa: CASSERGPSGGYNEQFF

abundance: NA
d_gene: TRBD1
j_gene: TRBJ1-6
v_gene: TRBV4-1
CDR3nt: TGCGCCAGCAGCCAAGACGCGGGACAGGGAAGGGGCCACCTCCACTTT
CDR3aa: CASSQDAGQGRGHLHF

abundance: NA
d_gene: NA
j_gene: TRBJ2-5
v_gene: TRBV5-1
CDR3nt: TGCGCCAGCAGCTTGGAGGGCCGGCAAGAGACCCAGTACTTC
CDR3aa: CASSLEGRQETQYF

abundance: NA
d_gene: NA
j_gene: TRBJ2-3
v_gene: TRBV7-3
CDR3nt: TGTGCCAGCAGCTTATCCATTTCGGATACGCAGTATTTT
CDR3aa: CASSLSISDTQYF

abundance: few
d_gene: TRBD1
j_gene: TRBJ1-2
v_gene: TRBV2
CDR3nt: TGTGCCAGCAGTGAAGCAGGGACAGACTATGGCTACACCTTC
CDR3aa: CASSEAGTDYGYTF

abundance: NA
d_gene: NA
j_gene: TRBJ1-6
v_gene: TRBV5-6
CDR3nt: TGTGCCAGCAGCTTCGAACGTAGATTTACACCCCTCCACTTT
CDR3aa: CASSFERRFTPLHF

abundance: NA
d_gene: NA
j_gene: TRBJ1-3
v_gene: TRBV30
CDR3nt: TGTGCCTGGAGAGGGGGGGGATCCACTGGAAACACCATATATTTT
CDR3aa: CAWRGGGSTGNTIYF